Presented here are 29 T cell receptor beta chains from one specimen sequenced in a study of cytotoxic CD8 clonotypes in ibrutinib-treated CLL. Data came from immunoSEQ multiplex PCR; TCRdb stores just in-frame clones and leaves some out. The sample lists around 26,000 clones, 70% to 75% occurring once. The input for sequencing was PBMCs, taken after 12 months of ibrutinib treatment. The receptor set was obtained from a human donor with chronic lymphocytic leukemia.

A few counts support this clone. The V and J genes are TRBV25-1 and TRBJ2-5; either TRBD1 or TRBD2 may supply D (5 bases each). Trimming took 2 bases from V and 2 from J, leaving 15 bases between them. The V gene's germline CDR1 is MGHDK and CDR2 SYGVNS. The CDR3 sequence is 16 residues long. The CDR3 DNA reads TGTGCCAGCAGTGAAGGGGTAGGCAGGGAGCAAGAGACCCAGTACTTC. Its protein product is CASSEGVGREQETQYF.

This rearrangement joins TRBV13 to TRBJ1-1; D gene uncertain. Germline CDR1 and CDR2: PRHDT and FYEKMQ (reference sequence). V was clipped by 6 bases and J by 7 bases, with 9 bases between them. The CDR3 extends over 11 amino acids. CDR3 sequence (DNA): TGTGCCAGCAGTGAAGCCGATGAAGCTTTCTTT. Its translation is CASSEADEAFF.

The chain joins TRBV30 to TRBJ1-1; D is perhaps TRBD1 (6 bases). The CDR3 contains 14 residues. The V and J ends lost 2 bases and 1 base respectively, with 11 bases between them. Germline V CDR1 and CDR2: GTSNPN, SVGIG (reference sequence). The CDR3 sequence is CAWSSGGSNTEAFF. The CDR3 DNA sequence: TGTGCCTGGAGTAGCGGGGGCTCGAACACTGAAGCTTTCTTT.

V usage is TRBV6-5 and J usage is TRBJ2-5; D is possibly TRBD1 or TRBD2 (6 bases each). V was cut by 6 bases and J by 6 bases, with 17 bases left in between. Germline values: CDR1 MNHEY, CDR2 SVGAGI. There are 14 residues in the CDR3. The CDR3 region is CASSPRGPLQTQYF. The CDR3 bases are TGTGCCAGCAGCCCCCGGGGGCCTCTTCAGACCCAGTACTTC.

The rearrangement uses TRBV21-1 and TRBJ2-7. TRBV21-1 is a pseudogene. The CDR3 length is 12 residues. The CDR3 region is CASSKRGYEQYF. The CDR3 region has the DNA TGTGCCAGCAGCAAGAGGGGCTACGAGCAGTACTTC.

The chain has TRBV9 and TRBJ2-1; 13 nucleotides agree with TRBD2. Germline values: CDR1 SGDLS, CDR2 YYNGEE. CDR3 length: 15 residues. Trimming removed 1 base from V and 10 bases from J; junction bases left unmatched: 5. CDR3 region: CASSVTSGGAREQFF. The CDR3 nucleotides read TGTGCCAGCAGCGTAACTAGCGGGGGGGCAAGAGAGCAGTTCTTC.

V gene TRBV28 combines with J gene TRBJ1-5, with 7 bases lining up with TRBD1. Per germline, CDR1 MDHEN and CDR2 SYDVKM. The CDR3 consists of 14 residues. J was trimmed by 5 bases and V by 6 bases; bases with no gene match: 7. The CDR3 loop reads CASRTQGRYQPQHF. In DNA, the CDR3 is TGTGCCAGCAGAACACAGGGGAGGTATCAGCCCCAGCATTTT.

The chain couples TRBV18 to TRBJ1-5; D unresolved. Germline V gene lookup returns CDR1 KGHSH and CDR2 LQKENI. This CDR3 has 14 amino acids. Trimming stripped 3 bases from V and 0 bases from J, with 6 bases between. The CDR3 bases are TGTGCCAGCTCACCCCAGAGTAGCAATCAGCCCCAGCATTTT. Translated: CASSPQSSNQPQHF.

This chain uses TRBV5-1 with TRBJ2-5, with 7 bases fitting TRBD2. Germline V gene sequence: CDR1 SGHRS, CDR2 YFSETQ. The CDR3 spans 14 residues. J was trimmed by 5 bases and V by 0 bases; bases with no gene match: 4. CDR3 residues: CASSLAAGQETQYF. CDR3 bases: TGCGCCAGCAGCTTGGCAGCGGGGCAGGAGACCCAGTACTTC.

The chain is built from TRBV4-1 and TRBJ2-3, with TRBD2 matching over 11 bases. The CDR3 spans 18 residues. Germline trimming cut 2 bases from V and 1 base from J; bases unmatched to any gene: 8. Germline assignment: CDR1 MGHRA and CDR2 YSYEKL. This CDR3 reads CASSQRLAGGQGTDTQYF. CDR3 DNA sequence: TGCGCCAGCAGCCAAAGATTAGCGGGGGGGCAAGGCACAGATACGCAGTATTTT.

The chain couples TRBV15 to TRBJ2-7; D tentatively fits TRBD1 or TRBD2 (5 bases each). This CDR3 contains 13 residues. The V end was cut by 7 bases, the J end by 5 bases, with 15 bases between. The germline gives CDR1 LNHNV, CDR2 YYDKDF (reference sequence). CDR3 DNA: TGTGCCACCACCCCGACGGGGCGGGACGAGCAGTACTTC. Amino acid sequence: CATTPTGRDEQYF.

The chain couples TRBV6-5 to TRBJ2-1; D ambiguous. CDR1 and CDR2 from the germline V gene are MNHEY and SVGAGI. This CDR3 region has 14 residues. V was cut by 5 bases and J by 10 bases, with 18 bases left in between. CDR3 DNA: TGTGCCAGCAGTCGGCAGGCTGCTAGAGGAGAGCAGTTCTTC. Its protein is CASSRQAARGEQFF.

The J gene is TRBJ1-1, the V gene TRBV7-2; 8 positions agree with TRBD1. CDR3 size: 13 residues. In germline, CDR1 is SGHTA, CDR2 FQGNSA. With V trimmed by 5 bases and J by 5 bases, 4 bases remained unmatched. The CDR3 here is CASSLRGRTEAFF. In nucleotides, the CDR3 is TGTGCCAGCAGCCTCAGGGGGCGGACTGAAGCTTTCTTT.

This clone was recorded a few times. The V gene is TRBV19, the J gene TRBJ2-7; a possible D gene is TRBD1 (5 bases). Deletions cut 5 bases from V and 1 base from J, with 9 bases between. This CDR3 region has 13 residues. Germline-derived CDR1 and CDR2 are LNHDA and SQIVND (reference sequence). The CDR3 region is CASSSRESYEQYF. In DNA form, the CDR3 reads TGTGCCAGTAGTTCCAGGGAATCCTACGAGCAGTACTTC.

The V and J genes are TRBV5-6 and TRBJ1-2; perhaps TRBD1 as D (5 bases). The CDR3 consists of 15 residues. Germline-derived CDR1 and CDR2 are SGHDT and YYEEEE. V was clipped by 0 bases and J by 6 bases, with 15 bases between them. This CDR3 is CASSLGQRIANGYTF. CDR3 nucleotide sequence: TGTGCCAGCAGCTTGGGACAGCGTATTGCCAATGGCTACACCTTC.

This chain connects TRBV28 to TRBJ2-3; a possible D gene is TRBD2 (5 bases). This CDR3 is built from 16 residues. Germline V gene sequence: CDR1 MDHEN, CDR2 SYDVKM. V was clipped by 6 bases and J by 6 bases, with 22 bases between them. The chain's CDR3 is CASSSPYTGGVDTQYF. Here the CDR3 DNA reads TGTGCCAGCAGCTCCCCCTACACCGGAGGCGTCGATACGCAGTATTTT. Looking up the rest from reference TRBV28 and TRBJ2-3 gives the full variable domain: DVKVTQSSRYLVKRTGEKVFLECVQDMDHENMFWYRQDPGLGLRLIYFSYDVKMKEKGDIPEGYSVSREKKERFSLILESASTNQTSMYLCASSSPYTGGVDTQYFGPGTRLTVL.

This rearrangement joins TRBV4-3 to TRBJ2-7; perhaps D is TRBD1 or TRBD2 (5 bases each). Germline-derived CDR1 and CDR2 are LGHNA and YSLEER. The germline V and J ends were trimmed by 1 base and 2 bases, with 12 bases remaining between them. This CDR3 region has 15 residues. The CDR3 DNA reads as TGCGCCAGCAGCCAAGTATGGGACGCGGCCTACGAGCAGTACTTC. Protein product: CASSQVWDAAYEQYF.

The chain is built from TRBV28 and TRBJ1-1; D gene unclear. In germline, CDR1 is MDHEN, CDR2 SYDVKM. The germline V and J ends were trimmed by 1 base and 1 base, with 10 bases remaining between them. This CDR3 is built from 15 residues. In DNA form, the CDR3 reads TGTGCCAGCAGTTTATTTGGCAGGCAGAACACTGAAGCTTTCTTT. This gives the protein CASSLFGRQNTEAFF.

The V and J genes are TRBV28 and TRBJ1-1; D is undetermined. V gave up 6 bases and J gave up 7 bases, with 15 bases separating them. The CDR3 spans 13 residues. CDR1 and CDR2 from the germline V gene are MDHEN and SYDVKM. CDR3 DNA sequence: TGTGCCAGCAGCCCTATTGTGCCCCTTGAAGCTTTCTTT. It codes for CASSPIVPLEAFF.

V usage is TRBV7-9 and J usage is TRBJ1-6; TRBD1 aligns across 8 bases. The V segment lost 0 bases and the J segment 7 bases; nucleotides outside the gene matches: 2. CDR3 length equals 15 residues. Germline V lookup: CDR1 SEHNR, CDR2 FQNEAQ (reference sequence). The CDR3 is CASSLAAGGNSPLHF. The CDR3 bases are TGTGCCAGCAGCTTAGCGGCAGGGGGCAATTCACCCCTCCACTTT.

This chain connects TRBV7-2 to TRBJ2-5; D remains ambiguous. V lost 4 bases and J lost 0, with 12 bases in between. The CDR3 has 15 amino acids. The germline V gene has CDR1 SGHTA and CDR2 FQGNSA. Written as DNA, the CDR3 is TGTGCCAGCAGCTCCCTATCCCGGTACCAAGAGACCCAGTACTTC. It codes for CASSSLSRYQETQYF.

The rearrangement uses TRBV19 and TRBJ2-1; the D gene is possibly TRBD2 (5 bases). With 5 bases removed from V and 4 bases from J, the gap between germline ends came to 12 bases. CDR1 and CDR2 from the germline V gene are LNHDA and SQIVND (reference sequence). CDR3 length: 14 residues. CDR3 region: CASSSGGSYNEQFF. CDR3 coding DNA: TGTGCCAGTAGTTCGGGCGGGTCATACAATGAGCAGTTCTTC.

DNA of the CDR3: TGTGCCAGTAGCTCGACAGGTGTGGGGGAGCAGTACTTC. Its translation: CASSSTGVGEQYF. The genes are TRBV19 and TRBJ2-7; D possibly corresponds to TRBD1 (6 bases). This CDR3 is 13 amino acids long. Germline V gene data show CDR1 as LNHDA and CDR2 as SQIVND (reference sequence). Trimming pared 6 bases from V and 7 bases from J, leaving 16 bases between.

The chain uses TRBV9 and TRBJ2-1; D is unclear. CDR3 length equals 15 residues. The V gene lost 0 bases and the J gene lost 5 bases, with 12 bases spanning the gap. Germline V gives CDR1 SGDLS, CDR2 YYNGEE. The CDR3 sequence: CASSVAIQINNEQFF. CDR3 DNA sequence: TGTGCCAGCAGCGTAGCCATACAAATTAACAATGAGCAGTTCTTC. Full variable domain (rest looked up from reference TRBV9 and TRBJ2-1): DSGVTQTPKHLITATGQRVTLRCSPRSGDLSVYWYQQSLDQGLQFLIQYYNGEERAKGNILERFSAQQFPDLHSELNLSSLELGDSALYFCASSVAIQINNEQFFGPGTRLTVL.

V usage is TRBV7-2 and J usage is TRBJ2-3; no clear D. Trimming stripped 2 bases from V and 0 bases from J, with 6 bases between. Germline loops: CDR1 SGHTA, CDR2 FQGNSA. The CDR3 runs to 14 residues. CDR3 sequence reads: CASSLLGSTDTQYF. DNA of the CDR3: TGTGCCAGCAGCTTATTGGGGAGCACAGATACGCAGTATTTT.

The CDR3 DNA is TGTGCCAGCAGCTTGGCTGGGTATTGGAACACTGAAGCTTTCTTT. Translated, it gives CASSLAGYWNTEAFF. The rearrangement links TRBV5-6 to TRBJ1-1, with D unresolved. This CDR3 contains 15 residues. With 0 bases removed from V and 1 base from J, the gap between germline ends came to 10 bases. Germline loops: CDR1 SGHDT, CDR2 YYEEEE.

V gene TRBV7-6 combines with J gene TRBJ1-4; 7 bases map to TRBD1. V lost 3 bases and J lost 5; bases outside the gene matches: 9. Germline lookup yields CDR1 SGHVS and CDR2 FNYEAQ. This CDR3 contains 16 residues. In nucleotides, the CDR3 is TGTGCCAGCAGCTTCCAGCCGACAGGGTGGAATGAAAAACTGTTTTTT. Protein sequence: CASSFQPTGWNEKLFF.

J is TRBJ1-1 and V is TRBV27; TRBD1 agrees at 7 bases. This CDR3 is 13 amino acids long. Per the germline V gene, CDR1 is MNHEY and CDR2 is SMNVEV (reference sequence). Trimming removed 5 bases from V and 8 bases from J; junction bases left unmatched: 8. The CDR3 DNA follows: TGTGCCAGCAGTCCAGACAGGGTCGCCGAAGCTTTCTTT. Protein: CASSPDRVAEAFF.

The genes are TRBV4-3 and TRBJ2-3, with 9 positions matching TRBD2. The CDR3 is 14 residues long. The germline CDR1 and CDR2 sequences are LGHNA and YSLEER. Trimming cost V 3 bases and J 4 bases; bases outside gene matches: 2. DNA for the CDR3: TGCGCCAGCAGCCATAGCGGGGGTCCAGATACGCAGTATTTT. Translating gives CASSHSGGPDTQYF.